One sample yielded the 9 T cell receptor beta chains listed below, sequenced in a study of metastatic and nonmetastatic thyroid tumors. MiXCR was used by TCRdb to re-call the PCR reads. The sample includes 50,000 to 65,000 clones, approximately 4.1% of them seen just once. Ahead of thyroid surgery, no patient had received treatment of any kind. Material: blood. The receptors come from a female donor with papillary thyroid cancer or a benign thyroid nodule (not recorded which). Some clones in this sample may be carry-over from other donors' samples.

This clone was observed at least ten times. The V call is TRBV12-3 or TRBV12-4, the J call TRBJ2-7; no clear D gene. Trimming removed 6 bases from V and 2 bases from J, with 14 bases in between. The CDR3 has 14 amino acids. CDR3 amino acids: CASSPLENPYEQYF. As DNA, the CDR3 is TGTGCCAGCAGCCCCCTAGAAAACCCCTACGAGCAGTACTTC.

The sample holds many counts of this clone. CDR3 bases: TGTGCCTGGGGTGATGTGGGGACTAGCGGCTACGAGCAGTACTTC. This codes for CAWGDVGTSGYEQYF. This chain uses TRBV30 with TRBJ2-7; 11 nucleotides match TRBD2. V gave up 5 bases and J gave up 3 bases; unmatched junction bases: 9. Germline V gives CDR1 GTSNPN, CDR2 SVGIG (reference sequence). This CDR3 spans 15 amino acids.

This clone was detected many times. The chain has TRBV3-1 and TRBJ2-1; D remains ambiguous. The CDR3 has 15 residues. With 0 bases removed from V and 7 bases from J, the gap between germline ends came to 13 bases. Germline-derived CDR1 and CDR2 are LGHDT and YNNKEL (reference sequence). DNA for the CDR3: TGTGCCAGCAGCCAAGAATTTCCTTCGGCGAATGAGCAGTTCTTC. Residues: CASSQEFPSANEQFF.

This clone has a handful of counts. CDR3 sequence reads: CASSQNQGGSEAFF. The CDR3 coding sequence is TGTGCCAGCAGCCAGAACCAGGGGGGTTCTGAAGCTTTCTTT. The chain combines TRBV3-1 with TRBJ1-1; 7 bases are a match to TRBD1. This CDR3 spans 14 amino acids. After removal of 3 bases from V and 6 bases from J, the junction contained 7 bases not matched to a gene. Germline assignment: CDR1 LGHDT and CDR2 YNNKEL (reference sequence).

This clone was recorded many times. The rearrangement joins TRBV11-3 to TRBJ2-1, with 8 nucleotides matching TRBD1. CDR1 is SGHNT, CDR2 YENEEA, per germline. The V gene end was trimmed by 4 bases and the J gene end by 7 bases; junction bases not matched to a gene: 9. The CDR3 is 15 amino acids. For the CDR3, the DNA is TGTGCCAGCAGCTCCAGGGGGCGGCAGGAGAATGAGCAGTTCTTC. Translation: CASSSRGRQENEQFF.

Notes on this clone: Since a much larger clone is just one base distant, this may be a read error. V is TRBV5-4 and J is TRBJ2-7, with TRBD2 matching over 16 bases. CDR3 length: 18 amino acids. Germline V gene data show CDR1 as SGHNT and CDR2 as YYREEE (reference sequence). The chain's CDR3 is CAISSPGLAGGRAYEQYF. The CDR3 bases are TGTGCCATCAGCTCACCGGGACTAGCGGGAGGGAGGGCCTACGAGCAGTACTTC.

This clone has a handful of counts. The J gene is TRBJ1-5, the V gene TRBV7-6, with D perhaps matching TRBD1 (5 bases). The CDR3 is 12 residues long. V was shortened by 5 bases and J by 7 bases, with 9 bases between the two germline ends. Looked up from germline, CDR1 is SGHVS and CDR2 is FNYEAQ. The CDR3 sequence: CASSAGRQPQHF. CDR3 in DNA: TGTGCCAGCAGCGCGGGACGGCAGCCCCAGCATTTT.

This clone occurred many times. The chain recombines TRBV11-2 with TRBJ1-1; tentative D call: TRBD1 (6 bases). V lost 5 bases to trimming and J lost 1 base, with 11 bases between them. CDR3 length: 14 residues. The germline CDR1 and CDR2 sequences are SGHAT and FQNNGV. The CDR3 reads CASSPGGRNTEAFF. CDR3 nucleotides: TGTGCCAGCAGCCCGGGGGGGCGGAACACTGAAGCTTTCTTT.

This clone was recorded at least ten times. The genes are TRBV28 and TRBJ2-7; D possibly matches TRBD1 or TRBD2 (5 bases each). The CDR3 is 12 residues long. Trimming removed 4 bases at V and 8 bases at J, with 12 bases between. Germline CDR1 MDHEN, CDR2 SYDVKM. The CDR3 bases are TGTGCCAGCAGTTCCGGGGCTACGAAGCAGTACTTC. Its translation: CASSSGATKQYF. Based on the CDR3 plus reference TRBV28 and TRBJ2-7, the full variable domain is DVKVTQSSRYLVKRTGEKVFLECVQDMDHENMFWYRQDPGLGLRLIYFSYDVKMKEKGDIPEGYSVSREKKERFSLILESASTNQTSMYLCASSSGATKQYFGPGTRLTVT.